The following is a TCR beta chain sequence with its context. The data were produced by immunoSEQ multiplex PCR, yet TCRdb's version contains in-frame clones alone and is incomplete. The data hold about 75,000 clones, with 70% to 90% observed a single time. The germline CDR1 and CDR2 sequences are ENHRY and SYGVKD. J was trimmed by 6 bases and V by 7 bases; bases with no gene match: 11. This CDR3 is built from 16 residues. The data were obtained in a study of OX40 agonist ivuxolimab in advanced cancers. Whole-study context: Patients were given ivuxolimab, an antibody that agonizes OX40 (CD134). Earlier anti-PD-1, anti-PD-L1 or anti-CTLA-4 therapy was permitted; under 50% had received some.

This chain uses TRBV10-3 with TRBJ2-3; 12 bases match TRBD2. This sequence was found in an adult with an advanced solid tumor such as melanoma, head and neck, liver or kidney cancer. Sequenced here: CD4+ or CD8+ T cells sorted from blood, sampled in a trial of the OX40 agonist ivuxolimab. CDR3 protein: CAINQASGGAVDTQYF. Written as DNA, the CDR3 is TGTGCCATCAACCAGGCTAGCGGGGGGGCGGTGGATACGCAGTATTTT.